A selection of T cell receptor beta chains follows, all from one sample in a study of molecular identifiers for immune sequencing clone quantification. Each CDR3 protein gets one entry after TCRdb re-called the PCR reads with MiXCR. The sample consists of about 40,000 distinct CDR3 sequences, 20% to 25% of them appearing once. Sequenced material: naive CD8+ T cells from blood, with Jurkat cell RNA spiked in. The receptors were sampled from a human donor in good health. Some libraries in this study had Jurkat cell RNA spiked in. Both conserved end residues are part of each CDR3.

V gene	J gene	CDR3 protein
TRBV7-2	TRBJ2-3	CTSSLSFSGGGTSTDTQYF
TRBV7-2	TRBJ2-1	CASSLVGYQTYNEQFF
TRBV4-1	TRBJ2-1	CASSQEGRVNEQFF
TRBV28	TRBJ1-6	CASSLWAGMNSPLHF
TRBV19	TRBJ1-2	CASSSLSVNYGYTF
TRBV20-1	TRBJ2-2	CSAPAIAGGRITGELFF
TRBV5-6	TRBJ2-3	CASSPWGGYRTDTQYF
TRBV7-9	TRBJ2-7	CASSLLDSAEQYF
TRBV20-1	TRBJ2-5	CSARKGLSSIPAQETQYF
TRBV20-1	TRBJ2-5	CSARVPTGTGGETQYF
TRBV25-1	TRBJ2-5	CASSELGGETQYF
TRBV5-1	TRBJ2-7	CASSLGLAGLLIYEQYF
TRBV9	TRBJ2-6	CASSVGISGANVLTF
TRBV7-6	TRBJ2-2	CASSLALTSGANTGEPCF
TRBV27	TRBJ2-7	CASRTTGKSSYEQYF
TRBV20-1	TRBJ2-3	CSANTLAGGTDTQYF
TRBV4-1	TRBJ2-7	CASSQDAGASSYEQYF
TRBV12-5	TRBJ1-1	CASGWGQGRNTEAFF
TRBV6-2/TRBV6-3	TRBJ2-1	CASSFRVNEQFF
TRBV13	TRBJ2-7	CASSSGQGGPYEQYF
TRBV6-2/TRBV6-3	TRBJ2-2	CASSPFRADNTGELFF
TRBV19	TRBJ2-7	CASSTAGGSYEQYF
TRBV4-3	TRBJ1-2	CASSQGTGTLVYGYTF
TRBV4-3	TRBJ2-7	CASSQDYPGGYEQYF
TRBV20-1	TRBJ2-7	CSARSHRDFYKQYF
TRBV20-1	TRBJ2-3	CSAWRQITDPPYF
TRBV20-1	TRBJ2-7	CSARTGSSYEQYF
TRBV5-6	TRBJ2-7	CASSSDRTFYEQYF
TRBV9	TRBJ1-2	CASSPTTGGSYGYTF
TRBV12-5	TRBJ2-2	CASGLDGELFF
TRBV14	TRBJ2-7	CASSQDGTYEQYF
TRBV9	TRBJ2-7	CASSLGLAALNEQYF
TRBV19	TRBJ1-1	CASSRSSWTEAFF
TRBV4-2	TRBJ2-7	CASSQVGSPYEQYF
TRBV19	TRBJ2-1	CASTLEGNYNEQFF
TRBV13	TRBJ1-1	CASSGHGSTEAFF
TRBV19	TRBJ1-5	CASRPGTRSNQPQHF
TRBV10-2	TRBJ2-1	CASSVLAGSGEQFF
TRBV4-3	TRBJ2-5	CASSQDRGQETQYF
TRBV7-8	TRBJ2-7	CASSLGFGQGAYEQYF
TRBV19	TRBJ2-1	CASSTGTANEQFF
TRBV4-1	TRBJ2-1	CASSHPSYNEQFF
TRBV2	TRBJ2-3	CASSGRGTGAPPTDTQYF
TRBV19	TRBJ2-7	CASSSSPAAEDEQYF
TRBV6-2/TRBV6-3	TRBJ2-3	CASSDLADSTDTQYF
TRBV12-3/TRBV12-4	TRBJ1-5	CASSTQGVTGNQPQHF
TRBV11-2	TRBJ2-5	CASSLQLAGEQETQYF
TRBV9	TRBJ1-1	CASSVGAAPNTEAFF
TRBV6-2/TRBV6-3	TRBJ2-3	CASSYSGVADTQYF
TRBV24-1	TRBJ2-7	CATSGGRGYEQYF
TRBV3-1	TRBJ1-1	CASSQDRYTFDTEAFF
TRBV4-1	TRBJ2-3	CASSQGVSEGTDTQYF
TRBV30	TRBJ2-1	CAWSVFAGEQFF
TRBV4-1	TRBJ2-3	CASSYTSGGSGDTQYF
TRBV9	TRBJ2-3	CASSVAGTKYATDTQYF
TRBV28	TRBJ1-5	CASSLWGVSNQPQHF
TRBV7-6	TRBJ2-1	CASSLNSPGRLYYNEQFF